One T cell receptor beta chain is described in this entry. A single record per CDR3 protein comes from TCRdb applying MiXCR to the 5' RACE reads. This repertoire shows around 310,000 distinct CDR3 sequences, over 8% found once; its top ten account for approximately 18%. This sample was included in a study of T cells after yellow fever vaccination. The length of the CDR3 is 15 residues. Germline V gene sequence: CDR1 SGHTA, CDR2 FQGNSA. V was trimmed by 5 bases and J by 5 bases, leaving 16 bases between them. This TCR was sampled from a man aged 18-30 years who received the YFV17D yellow fever vaccine. Specimen: PBMCs, collected on the day of the first yellow fever vaccination. J is TRBJ2-1 and V is TRBV7-2, with D possibly being TRBD1 or TRBD2 (5 bases each). CDR3 nucleotides: TGTGCCAGCAGCCCTCAGACCGGGACCAACAATGAGCAGTTCTTC. Its translation is CASSPQTGTNNEQFF.